This paragraph covers one TCR beta chain sequence. Its cognate antigen has yet to be identified. Base qualities are not at hand, and no much larger clone is one base apart. The sample belongs to a study of CD8 T cells in Susac syndrome (dated by TCRdb to about 2019). For the study in its entirety: Whether CD8+ T cell activation and differentiation in Susac syndrome was antigen driven was tested using repertoire sequencing. CD8+ T cell repertoire clonality was compared between more than 9 healthy donors, some 14 Susac syndrome patients and around 16 multiple sclerosis patients. The investigation overall reported the following: The number of individuals in the TCR sequencing and HLA analysis was recognized as being relatively small.

Peripheral blood CD8+ and CD4+ T cells from healthy donors, Susac syndrome patients and multiple sclerosis patients were profiled by high-throughput TCR beta sequencing. The multiple sclerosis controls were treatment-naive patients whose relapsing-remitting disease, either stable or active, fulfilled the revised McDonald criteria. Bulk CD8+ and CD4+ T cells were purified magnetically by negative isolation, whereas CD8+ TEMRA cells were enriched by FACS. Blood was collected in EDTA tubes and processed within 24 hours, with PBMCs isolated through density gradient centrifugation. PBMCs intended for TCR sequencing were cryopreserved in liquid nitrogen and were subsequently thawed in a 37 degrees C water bath. The sorted or isolated CD4+, CD8+ and CD8+ TEMRA cells reached a purity of at least 90%. Reading from cysteine to phenylalanine, the CDR3 counts 18 amino acids. The only DNA kept is the CDR3, 54 bases in frame from the first base. V is cut by 1 base and J by 4 bases, and the space between the germline ends is 18 bases. CDR1 and CDR2 are drawn from the germline V gene: KGHDR, SFDVKD.

RNA was extracted using the RNeasy kit, and about 0.45 to 1 ug of the RNA was reverse transcribed with random hexamers. TCR beta CDR3 regions were amplified with the immunoSEQ multiplex PCR assay covering 54 Vbeta and 13 Jbeta segments. PCR amplification bias was corrected using a synthetic template baseline for primer optimization and computational correction. The original methods were these. Reads were assigned to V, D and J genes according to IMGT and analyzed in immunoSEQ Analyzer, with only productive sequences retained. Clonality was computed as one minus Shannon entropy normalized by log2 of the number of productive unique sequences. For each patient and control, public and private clones were evaluated among the 100 most prevalent clones. Clones were defined as Susac-specific if absent from the healthy and MS cohorts, from 1052 published viral clones and from other ImmuneACCESS disease sequences. The public reads were reprocessed in TCRdb via fastp at Q25 and MiXCR, keeping in-frame beta chains. Records with the same CDR3 protein are collapsed into one entry carrying the most frequent genes and DNA. In this record, the V and J calls reflect TCRdb's handling and not the investigators' own analysis. Counted in this sample were 100,000 to 150,000 distinct CDR3 sequences; roughly 76% of them appeared once. The top ten hold roughly 0.48% of the sample.

Material: CD8+ T cells from PBMCs. This receptor was taken from a human donor with multiple sclerosis. The V gene is TRBV24-1 and the J gene is TRBJ2-2; the D region is possibly TRBD1 or TRBD2, each matching across 5 bases. The CDR3 has the sequence CATSDFLTRDAGTGELFF. At the DNA level, the sequence is TGTGCCACCAGTGATTTCCTAACTCGGGACGCCGGCACCGGGGAGCTGTTTTTT.